The 3 T cell receptor beta chains reported below all come from one sample, sequenced in a study of blood T cell repertoires in COVID-19 (dated by TCRdb to the early 2020s). Library preparation employed the immunoSEQ multiplex PCR assay. Not all clones reach the TCRdb copy of this immuneACCESS table, which keeps in-frame sequences only. Checked studies attribute under half of the gap to unresolved V genes and leave the rest unexplained. In all, the sample holds about 88,000 clones, and about nine tenths of those were seen once. The ten largest account for over 12% of the sample. Input material: peripheral blood. Every receptor here comes from a male donor with acute or convalescent COVID-19.

V is TRBV9 and J is TRBJ2-1; tentatively, D is TRBD1 (5 bases). The V end was cut by 0 bases, the J end by 9 bases, with 7 bases between. The CDR3 spans 12 residues. Germline loops: CDR1 SGDLS, CDR2 YYNGEE. For the CDR3, the DNA is TGTGCCAGCAGCGTAGGACAGTTTGAGCAGTTCTTC. Its protein is CASSVGQFEQFF.

The V and J genes are TRBV30 and TRBJ1-6, with D uncertain. Germline V gene sequence: CDR1 GTSNPN, CDR2 SVGIG (reference sequence). V was pared by 4 bases and J by 10 bases, with 20 bases between. The CDR3 consists of 15 residues. The CDR3 is CAWKGPPGGSSPLHF. The CDR3 nucleotides read TGTGCCTGGAAGGGCCCCCCGGGAGGGAGCTCACCCCTCCACTTT.

This clone was found once. This chain links TRBV2 with TRBJ2-5, with 10 bases aligning to TRBD1. Trimming took 3 bases from V and 5 from J; bases not matched to a gene: 6. The CDR3 consists of 15 residues. CDR1 is SNHLY, CDR2 FYNNEI, per germline. The CDR3 is CASSDSGQGRETQYF. The DNA for the CDR3 is TGTGCCAGCAGTGATTCGGGACAGGGGAGGGAGACCCAGTACTTC.